The entry below describes one T cell receptor beta chain. No cognate antigen has been identified for it. No much larger clonotype is one base removed from it; base qualities were not supplied. At one collaborating source in Seattle, patients were enrolled during active infection and were followed longitudinally through the course of disease. Collaborating institutions collected whole blood in K2EDTA tubes following their own protocols. For TCRbeta analysis, collaborators shipped samples as frozen whole blood, isolated PBMCs, or DNA extracted from either of those sample types. TCRbeta CDR3 regions were amplified from genomic DNA using the immunoSEQ Assay, a bias-controlled multiplex PCR. The paper's processing steps were these. Within the assay, amplification of reference gene primers was used to estimate how many nucleated cells each sample contained. Sequence reads were collapsed and filtered to measure the absolute abundance of every unique TCRbeta CDR3 rearrangement. For each sample, productive Simpson clonality was calculated as the square root of Simpson's diversity index across productive rearrangements. TCRdb obtained this table from immuneACCESS and retained in-frame rearrangements with V and J assigned. These tables miss some clones; where compared with another copy, unresolved V genes account for less than half of the shortfall, and the remainder is unexplained. V and J calls and clone size are as listed in that table; D and trimming were resolved from the DNA. The sample data list about 420,000 clones, and about 90% of these were observed just once. The ten most abundant clones make up roughly 0.78% of the sample.

This sample is drawn from a study of blood T cell repertoires in COVID-19 (dated by TCRdb to the early 2020s). For context, the study as a whole: Samples from collaborators originated in the United States, Italy and Spain and spanned both the acute and convalescent phases of COVID-19. The prospective study material was composed of cDNA or gDNA derived from T cells, B-cell-depleted T cells, or PBMCs. The dataset comprised deeply sampled blood TCRbeta repertoires from subjects exposed to, actively infected with, or recovered from COVID-19. The repertoires were released in a freely available public database meant as a resource for research on the immune response to SARS-CoV-2. The samples were drawn from two sources: the first 160 participants of the ongoing ImmuneRACE study, and 1,000 to 1,500 subjects contributed by 6 global collaborators. Sample metadata almost always included a de-identified subject ID, COVID-19 status, age in years and sex. Where HLA class I and class II types were available, the types were taken from metadata supplied by the sample provider, not from assay-based typing.

Reading the germline V gene (reference sequence) gives CDR1 GTSNPN and CDR2 SVGIG. The CDR3 goes from the cysteine to the phenylalanine over 14 residues. The DNA shown is the 42-base CDR3, in frame from base 1. V and J lose 0 bases and 2 bases, and a span of 11 bases separates them. The paper as a whole reports these results and caveats: The quantity of clinical and demographic metadata differed by source and by participant and was supplied without curation.

The V and J segments used are TRBV30 and TRBJ2-7; there is no confident call for the D gene. Sequencing used peripheral blood. The sequence came from a man aged 18-30 years with COVID-19, enrolled during active disease. At the DNA level, the sequence is TGTGCCTGGAGTGTCCCCCTCCTACCCTACGAGCAGTACTTC. Translated, it gives CAWSVPLLPYEQYF.